The T cell receptor (beta chain) described here comes from a study of T cells expressing NK-cell markers. This CDR3 spans 13 amino acids. 5'RACE template switching built TCR beta cDNA with unique molecular identifiers. Using the 5' RACE reads, TCRdb records one entry per CDR3 protein without DNA. This repertoire includes some 410,000 distinct CDR3 sequences. The source of this sequence is a woman aged 18 to 75 in good health. Source material: blood T cells: a sorted CD56 or NKG2C T cell subset, CD4+ or CD8+ T cells, or bulk PBMC T cells (not recorded which). V usage is TRBV12-3 or TRBV12-4 and J usage is TRBJ2-3; the D call from TCRdb, TRBD1, cannot be confirmed without DNA. CDR3 sequence reads: CASRQGAPDTQYF.